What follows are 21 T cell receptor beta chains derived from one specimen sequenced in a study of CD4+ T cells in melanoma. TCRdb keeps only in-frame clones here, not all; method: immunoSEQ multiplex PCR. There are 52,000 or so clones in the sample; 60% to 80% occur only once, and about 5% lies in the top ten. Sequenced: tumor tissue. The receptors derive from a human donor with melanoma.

The CDR3 sequence is CAISESPGVGGYTF. DNA of the CDR3: TGTGCCATCAGTGAGTCGCCAGGGGTTGGTGGCTACACCTTC. The chain employs TRBV10-3 and TRBJ1-2; TRBD1 might be the D (6 bases). V lost 0 bases and J 7 bases, leaving 12 bases between the germline ends. In germline, CDR1 is ENHRY, CDR2 SYGVKD. The CDR3 is 14 residues long.

The DNA of the CDR3 is TGTGCCAGCAGCTTAGCAGGGGGGCCTCAGCCCCAGCATTTT. It translates to CASSLAGGPQPQHF. This chain joins TRBV7-2 and TRBJ1-5, with TRBD1 as a possible D gene (6 bases). This CDR3 spans 14 amino acids. V gave up 0 bases and J gave up 6 bases, with 9 bases separating them. Germline CDR1 SGHTA, CDR2 FQGNSA. The full variable domain, in which reference TRBV7-2 and TRBJ1-5 provide the parts outside the CDR3, is GAGVSQSPSNKVTEKGKDVELRCDPISGHTALYWYRQSLGQGLEFLIYFQGNSAPDKSGLPSDRFSAERTGGSVSTLTIQRTQQEDSAVYLCASSLAGGPQPQHFGDGTRLSIL.

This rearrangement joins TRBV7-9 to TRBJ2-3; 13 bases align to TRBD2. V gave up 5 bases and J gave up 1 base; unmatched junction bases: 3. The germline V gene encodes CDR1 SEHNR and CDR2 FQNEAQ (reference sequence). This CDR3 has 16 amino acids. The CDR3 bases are TGTGCCAGCAGCCCAGGACTAGCGGGGGGCACAGATACGCAGTATTTT. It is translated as CASSPGLAGGTDTQYF.

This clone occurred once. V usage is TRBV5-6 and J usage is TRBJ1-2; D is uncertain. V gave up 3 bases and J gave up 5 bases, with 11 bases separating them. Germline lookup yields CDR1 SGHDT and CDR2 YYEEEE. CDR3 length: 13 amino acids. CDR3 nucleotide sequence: TGTGCCAGCAGCTCCATCTTGAGATATGGCTACACCTTC. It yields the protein CASSSILRYGYTF. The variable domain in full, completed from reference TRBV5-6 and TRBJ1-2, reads DAGVTQSPTHLIKTRGQQVTLRCSPKSGHDTVSWYQQALGQGPQFIFQYYEEEERQRGNFPDRFSGHQFPNYSSELNVNALLLGDSALYLCASSSILRYGYTFGSGTRLTVV.

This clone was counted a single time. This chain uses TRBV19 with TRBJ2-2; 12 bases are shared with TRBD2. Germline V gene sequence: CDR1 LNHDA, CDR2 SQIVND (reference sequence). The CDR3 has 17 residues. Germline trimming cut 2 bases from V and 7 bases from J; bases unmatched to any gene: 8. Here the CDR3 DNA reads TGTGCCAGTAGTATAACCCTAGCGGGGGGGTTTGGCGGGGAGCTGTTTTTT. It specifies CASSITLAGGFGGELFF.

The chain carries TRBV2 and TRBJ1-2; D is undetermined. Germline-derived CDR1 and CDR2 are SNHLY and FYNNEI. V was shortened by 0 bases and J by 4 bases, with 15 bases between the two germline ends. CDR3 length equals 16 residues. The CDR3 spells CASSEALLGRGYGYTF. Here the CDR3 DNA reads TGTGCCAGCAGTGAAGCTTTACTGGGCAGAGGCTATGGCTACACCTTC.

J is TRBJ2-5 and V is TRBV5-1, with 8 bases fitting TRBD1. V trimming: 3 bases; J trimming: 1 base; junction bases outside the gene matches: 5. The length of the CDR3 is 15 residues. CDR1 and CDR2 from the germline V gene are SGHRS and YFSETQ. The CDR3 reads CASSYLDRGQETQYF. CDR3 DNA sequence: TGCGCCAGCAGCTACCTCGACAGGGGCCAAGAGACCCAGTACTTC.

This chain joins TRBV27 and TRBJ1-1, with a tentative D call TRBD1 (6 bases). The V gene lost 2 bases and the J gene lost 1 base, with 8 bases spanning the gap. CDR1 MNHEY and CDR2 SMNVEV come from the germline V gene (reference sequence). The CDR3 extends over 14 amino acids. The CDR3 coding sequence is TGTGCCAGCAGTTTACTGGGGGCGAACACTGAAGCTTTCTTT. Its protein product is CASSLLGANTEAFF.

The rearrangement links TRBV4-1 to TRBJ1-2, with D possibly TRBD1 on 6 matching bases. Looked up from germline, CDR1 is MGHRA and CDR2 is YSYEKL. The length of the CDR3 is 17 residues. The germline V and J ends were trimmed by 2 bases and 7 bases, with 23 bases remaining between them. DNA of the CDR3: TGCGCCAGCAGCCAATCCACCAATACAGGGATCGGACGTGGCTACACCTTC. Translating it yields CASSQSTNTGIGRGYTF.

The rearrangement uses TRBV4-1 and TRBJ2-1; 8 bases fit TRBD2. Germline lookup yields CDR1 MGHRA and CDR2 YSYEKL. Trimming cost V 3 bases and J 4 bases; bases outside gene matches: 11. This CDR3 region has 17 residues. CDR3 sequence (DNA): TGCGCCAGCAGCCACCTCCCAATGGCGGGGGGATACAATGAGCAGTTCTTC. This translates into CASSHLPMAGGYNEQFF.

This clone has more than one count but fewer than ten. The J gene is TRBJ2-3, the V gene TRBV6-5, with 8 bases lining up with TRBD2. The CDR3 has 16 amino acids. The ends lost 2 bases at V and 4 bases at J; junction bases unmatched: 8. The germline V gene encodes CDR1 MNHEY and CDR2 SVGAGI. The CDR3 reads CASSYRLAGTSDTQYF. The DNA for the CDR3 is TGTGCCAGCAGTTACCGGCTAGCGGGCACATCAGATACGCAGTATTTT.

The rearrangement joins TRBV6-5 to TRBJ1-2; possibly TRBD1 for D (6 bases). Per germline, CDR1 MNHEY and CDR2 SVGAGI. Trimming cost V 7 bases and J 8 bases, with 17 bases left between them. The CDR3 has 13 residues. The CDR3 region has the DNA TGTGCCAGCACTAAACCAGGGGCTTGGGGCTACACCTTC. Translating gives CASTKPGAWGYTF.

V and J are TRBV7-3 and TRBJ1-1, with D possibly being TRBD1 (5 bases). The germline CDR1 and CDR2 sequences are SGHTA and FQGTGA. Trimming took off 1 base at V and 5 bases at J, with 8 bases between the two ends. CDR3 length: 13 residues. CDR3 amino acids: CASSLSSGTEAFF. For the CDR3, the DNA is TGTGCCAGCAGCTTAAGTTCAGGGACTGAAGCTTTCTTT.

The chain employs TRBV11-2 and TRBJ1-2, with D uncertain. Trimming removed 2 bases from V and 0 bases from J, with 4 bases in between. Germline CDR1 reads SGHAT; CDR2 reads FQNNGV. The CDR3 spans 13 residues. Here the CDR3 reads CASSLPANYGYTF. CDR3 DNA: TGTGCCAGCAGCTTACCTGCTAACTATGGCTACACCTTC.

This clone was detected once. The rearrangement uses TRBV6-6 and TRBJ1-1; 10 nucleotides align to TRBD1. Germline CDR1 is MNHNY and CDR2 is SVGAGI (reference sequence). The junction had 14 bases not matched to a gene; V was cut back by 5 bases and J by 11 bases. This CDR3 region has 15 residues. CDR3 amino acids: CASSTRGQGKPRAFF. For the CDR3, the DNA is TGTGCCAGCAGTACTCGGGGACAGGGGAAACCGCGGGCTTTCTTT.

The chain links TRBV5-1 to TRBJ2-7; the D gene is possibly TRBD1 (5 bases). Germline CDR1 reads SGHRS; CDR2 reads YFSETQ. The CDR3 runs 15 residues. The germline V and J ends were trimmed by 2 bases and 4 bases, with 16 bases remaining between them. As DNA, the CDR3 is TGCGCCAGCAGCTTAGGGGTGGACCTTAATTACGAGCAGTACTTC. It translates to CASSLGVDLNYEQYF.

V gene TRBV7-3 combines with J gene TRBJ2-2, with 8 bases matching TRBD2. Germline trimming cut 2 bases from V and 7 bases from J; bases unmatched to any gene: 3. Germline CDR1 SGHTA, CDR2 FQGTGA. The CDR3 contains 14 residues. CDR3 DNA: TGTGCCAGCAGCTTAGCGGGGGGTCTCGGGGAGCTGTTTTTT. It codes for CASSLAGGLGELFF.

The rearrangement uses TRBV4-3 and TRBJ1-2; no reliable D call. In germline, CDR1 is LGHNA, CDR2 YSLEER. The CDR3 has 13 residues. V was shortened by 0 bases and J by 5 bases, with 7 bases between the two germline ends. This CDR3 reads CASSQDSLYGYTF. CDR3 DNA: TGCGCCAGCAGCCAAGATTCCCTATATGGCTACACCTTC.

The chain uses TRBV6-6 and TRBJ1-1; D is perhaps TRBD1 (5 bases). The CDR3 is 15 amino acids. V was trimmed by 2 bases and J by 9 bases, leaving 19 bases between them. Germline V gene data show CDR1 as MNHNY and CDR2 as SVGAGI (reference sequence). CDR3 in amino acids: CASSYDVDLGEQAFF. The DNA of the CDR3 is TGTGCCAGCAGTTACGACGTCGACCTAGGGGAACAAGCTTTCTTT.

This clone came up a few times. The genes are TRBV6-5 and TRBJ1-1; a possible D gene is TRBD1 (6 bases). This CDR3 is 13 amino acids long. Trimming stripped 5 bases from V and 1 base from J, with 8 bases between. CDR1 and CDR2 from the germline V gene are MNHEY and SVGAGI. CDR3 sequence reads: CASSVQGNTEAFF. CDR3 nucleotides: TGTGCCAGCAGTGTACAGGGGAACACTGAAGCTTTCTTT.

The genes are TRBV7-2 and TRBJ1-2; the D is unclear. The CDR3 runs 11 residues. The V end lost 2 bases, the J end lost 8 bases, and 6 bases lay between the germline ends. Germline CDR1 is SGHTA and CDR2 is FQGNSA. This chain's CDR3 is CASSLNKGYTF. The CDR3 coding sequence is TGTGCCAGCAGCTTAAATAAGGGCTACACCTTC.